Below, 20 T cell receptor beta chains from the same sample are listed, as sequenced in a study of cytomegalovirus exposure and HLA in healthy donors. The PCR ran on 60 Vbeta and 13 Jbeta primers. Libraries were prepared by immunoSEQ multiplex PCR; TCRdb keeps only in-frame clonotypes and omits some of them. The data show about 180,000 clones, with about 80% seen just once and over 1.5% held by the top ten. The specimen sequenced was PBMCs. The receptors were sampled from a man in his forties in good health and CMV-seronegative.

The genes are TRBV5-4 and TRBJ1-1; no reliable D call. Germline V lookup: CDR1 SGHNT, CDR2 YYREEE (reference sequence). There are 13 residues in the CDR3. Trimming left V 4 bases short and J 5 bases short, with 12 bases between. CDR3 coding DNA: TGTGCCAGCAGCGGAACGGTAGCAACTGAAGCTTTCTTT. Encoded protein: CASSGTVATEAFF.

The chain is built from TRBV28 and TRBJ1-1, with D possibly TRBD1 on 5 matching bases. This CDR3 has 13 residues. Trimming removed 2 bases from V and 8 bases from J, with 12 bases in between. In germline, CDR1 is MDHEN, CDR2 SYDVKM. The CDR3 region is CASSLGRTIEAFF. The CDR3 bases are TGTGCCAGCAGTTTAGGACGGACAATAGAAGCTTTCTTT.

This sequence joins TRBV18 and TRBJ1-6; maybe TRBD1 (5 bases). Germline CDR1 reads KGHSH; CDR2 reads LQKENI. V lost 6 bases and J 2 bases, leaving 14 bases between the germline ends. CDR3 length: 16 amino acids. CDR3 nucleotides: TGTGCCAGCTCCACCTCGCAACAGGCCTATAATTCACCCCTCCACTTT. Its translation is CASSTSQQAYNSPLHF.

This clone was detected only a few times. The CDR3 protein is CASSASNEQFF. The CDR3 DNA follows: TGTGCCAGCAGTGCCAGCAATGAGCAGTTCTTC. The V gene is TRBV2, the J gene TRBJ2-1; D not certain. Germline loops: CDR1 SNHLY, CDR2 FYNNEI. V lost 4 bases, J lost 6 bases, and 4 bases lay in between. The CDR3 loop spans 11 amino acids.

This clone was picked up one time. This chain links TRBV19 with TRBJ1-5, with a tentative D call TRBD1 (5 bases). CDR3 length: 14 amino acids. Per germline, CDR1 LNHDA and CDR2 SQIVND (reference sequence). The ends were cut back, 3 bases at V and 7 bases at J, with 13 bases in the middle. CDR3 amino acids: CASSIRGGDQPQHF. DNA of the CDR3: TGTGCCAGTAGTATTAGGGGAGGTGACCAGCCCCAGCATTTT.

V and J are TRBV30 and TRBJ2-7; D perhaps matches TRBD2 (5 bases). CDR1 is GTSNPN and CDR2 is SVGIG in the germline V gene (reference sequence). Trimming pared 5 bases from V and 5 bases from J, leaving 16 bases between. CDR3 length: 13 amino acids. CDR3 residues: CAWGYIRGNEQYF. For the CDR3, the DNA is TGTGCCTGGGGCTACATCCGGGGTAACGAGCAGTACTTC.

The chain uses TRBV15 and TRBJ2-7; a possible D gene is TRBD2 (7 bases). The germline V gene encodes CDR1 LNHNV and CDR2 YYDKDF (reference sequence). There are 17 residues in the CDR3. V lost 1 base to trimming and J lost 0 bases, with 16 bases between them. CDR3 bases: TGTGCCACCAGCAGAGGGATAAGGGGGGGAACCTCCTACGAGCAGTACTTC. This codes for CATSRGIRGGTSYEQYF.

The chain employs TRBV6-1 and TRBJ1-5; no definite D call. Germline CDR1 is MNHNS and CDR2 is SASEGT. V was shortened by 6 bases and J by 4 bases, with 13 bases between the two germline ends. CDR3 length: 14 residues. The CDR3: CASRLGSWNQPQHF. In DNA form, the CDR3 reads TGTGCCAGCAGACTAGGGAGTTGGAATCAGCCCCAGCATTTT.

The chain carries TRBV4-1 and TRBJ1-3; D unclear. Germline V gene data show CDR1 as MGHRA and CDR2 as YSYEKL. This CDR3 is 15 amino acids long. V lost 0 bases, J lost 3 bases, and 9 bases lay in between. The CDR3 sequence: CASSQDRGDGNTIYF. DNA for the CDR3: TGCGCCAGCAGCCAAGATCGGGGAGATGGAAACACCATATATTTT.

The chain is built from TRBV2 and TRBJ2-2, with a possible D match to TRBD1 (6 bases). With 6 bases removed from V and 5 bases from J, the gap between germline ends came to 10 bases. The CDR3 contains 13 residues. The germline V gene has CDR1 SNHLY and CDR2 FYNNEI. The CDR3 DNA reads as TGTGCCAGCAGCGGTACAGGGACCGGGGAGCTGTTTTTT. This gives the protein CASSGTGTGELFF.

The V gene is TRBV6-5, the J gene TRBJ2-7, with D tentatively TRBD2 (6 bases). Germline assignment: CDR1 MNHEY and CDR2 SVGAGI. The CDR3 extends over 12 amino acids. The germline V and J ends were trimmed by 7 bases and 5 bases, with 12 bases remaining between them. CDR3 amino acids: CASTHPGDEQYF. CDR3 DNA: TGTGCCAGCACCCACCCGGGGGACGAGCAGTACTTC.

This sequence joins TRBV28 and TRBJ2-3, with 8 bases matching TRBD2. The V and J ends lost 7 bases and 5 bases, in that order; junction bases with no gene match: 11. Germline V gene lookup returns CDR1 MDHEN and CDR2 SYDVKM. This CDR3 has 15 residues. The DNA for the CDR3 is TGTGCCAGCACTATAGCGGGGCCCATGGGAGATACGCAGTATTTT. The encoded protein is CASTIAGPMGDTQYF.

The chain combines TRBV7-2 with TRBJ1-5; D gene ambiguous. The germline gives CDR1 SGHTA, CDR2 FQGNSA. V was trimmed by 4 bases and J by 2 bases, leaving 15 bases between them. The CDR3 covers 16 residues. CDR3 region: CASSSPGGWGNQPQHF. In DNA form, the CDR3 reads TGTGCCAGCAGCTCCCCGGGAGGGTGGGGCAATCAGCCCCAGCATTTT.

The rearrangement joins TRBV5-1 to TRBJ1-2; 9 nucleotides line up with TRBD1. The CDR3 runs 15 residues. In germline, CDR1 is SGHRS, CDR2 YFSETQ. The junction had 9 bases not matched to a gene; V was cut back by 4 bases and J by 5 bases. CDR3 protein: CASSPRQGGGYGYTF. Written as DNA, the CDR3 is TGCGCCAGCAGCCCCCGACAGGGGGGTGGGTATGGCTACACCTTC.

The chain joins TRBV4-2 to TRBJ1-5; D remains unclear. The CDR3 spans 15 residues. With 0 bases removed from V and 2 bases from J, the gap between germline ends came to 8 bases. Germline V gene sequence: CDR1 LGHNA, CDR2 YNFKEQ. CDR3 sequence reads: CASSQDRRGNQPQHF. The DNA of the CDR3 is TGTGCCAGCAGCCAAGATAGGAGGGGCAATCAGCCCCAGCATTTT.

V gene TRBV6-5 combines with J gene TRBJ2-7; weak D call: TRBD2 (5 bases). The germline V and J ends were trimmed by 5 bases and 0 bases, with 11 bases remaining between them. The CDR3 length is 14 residues. The germline V gene has CDR1 MNHEY and CDR2 SVGAGI. The CDR3 sequence: CASSPDRGSYEQYF. CDR3 in DNA: TGTGCCAGCAGTCCGGATCGGGGCTCCTACGAGCAGTACTTC.

This clone has just one count. This rearrangement joins TRBV4-2 to TRBJ1-4, with D perhaps TRBD1 (5 bases). Germline values: CDR1 LGHNA, CDR2 YNFKEQ. Trimming removed 6 bases at V and 4 bases at J, with 12 bases between. The CDR3 runs 14 residues. In nucleotides, the CDR3 is TGTGCCAGCAGAGGAGACAGCTTTAATGAAAAACTGTTTTTT. This gives the protein CASRGDSFNEKLFF.

This clone was detected only a few times. This chain uses TRBV6-6 with TRBJ2-7, with TRBD1 matching over 8 bases. The CDR3 is 15 residues long. Germline CDR1 reads MNHNY; CDR2 reads SVGAGI (reference sequence). The trim removed 8 bases at V and 5 bases at J, leaving 14 bases unmatched. The CDR3 coding sequence is TGTGCCAGCGGGCAACAGGGGGATTTGAAGGACGAGCAGTACTTC. Its protein product is CASGQQGDLKDEQYF.

The rearrangement joins TRBV6-4 to TRBJ1-1, with D perhaps TRBD1 (6 bases). The V gene lost 10 bases and the J gene lost 1 base, with 13 bases spanning the gap. The length of the CDR3 is 13 residues. CDR1 and CDR2 (germline): MRHNA, SNTAGT. The CDR3 DNA reads TGTGCCAAACACTTGACAGGGAACACTGAAGCTTTCTTT. It codes for CAKHLTGNTEAFF.

As concerns this clone: The junction differs from germline at one of its ends, possibly a read error. The V gene is TRBV7-7, the J gene TRBJ2-5; 11 bases align to TRBD2. CDR1 and CDR2 (germline): SSHAT, FNYEAQ (reference sequence). The CDR3 totals 15 residues. DNA of the CDR3: TGTGCTAGCAGCGAGAGGGGGGGGACTAGCGGGACCCAGTACTTC. Protein product: CASSERGGTSGTQYF.